The present T cell receptor beta chain was sequenced within a study of T cell responses to AZD1222 COVID-19 vaccine. This clone has a single count. The V and J ends lost 3 bases and 0 bases respectively, with 11 bases between them. This CDR3 comprises 16 residues. Germline values: CDR1 KGHSH, CDR2 LQKENI. Sequenced by immunoSEQ multiplex PCR; TCRdb stores in-frame clones only, minus some. The data contain fewer than 200,000 clones, around 90% of them singletons. This sample comprised peripheral blood, obtained 28 days after the second dose of the MenACWY control vaccine. This sequence was found in an adult who received the MenACWY meningococcal vaccine as a control. V usage is TRBV18 and J usage is TRBJ1-4; D unclear. CDR3 sequence (DNA): TGTGCCAGCTCACCCCGGGGAGCCCCAACTAATGAAAAACTGTTTTTT. Its protein is CASSPRGAPTNEKLFF. Filled out from reference TRBV18 and TRBJ1-4, the complete variable domain reads NAGVMQNPRHLVRRRGQEARLRCSPMKGHSHVYWYRQLPEEGLKFMVYLQKENIIDESGMPKERFSAEFPKEGPSILRIQQVVRGDSAAYFCASSPRGAPTNEKLFFGSGTQLSVL.